These 17 T cell receptor beta chains came from one sample sequenced in a study of shared clonotypes between healthy human individuals. The repertoire was sequenced with immunoSEQ multiplex PCR; TCRdb's copy has only in-frame clones and lacks some. Of 450,000 to 500,000 clones listed, about 78% are singletons. The material sequenced was PBMCs. These receptors all come from a woman in her forties in good health. Some clones in this sample may be carry-over from other donors' samples.

This chain connects TRBV5-6 to TRBJ1-3; a weak D match, TRBD1 (6 bases). CDR1 SGHDT and CDR2 YYEEEE come from the germline V gene. The V end lost 0 bases, the J end lost 11 bases, and 15 bases lay between the germline ends. CDR3 length: 14 residues. The CDR3 loop reads CASSLGSGAGAIYF. In DNA, the CDR3 is TGTGCCAGCAGCTTGGGGTCGGGGGCAGGAGCCATATATTTT.

A single count supports this clone. Additional DNA sequences in this sample encode the identical CDR3. The V gene is TRBV7-3, the J gene TRBJ2-2, with 8 bases fitting TRBD2. The V and J ends lost 5 bases and 1 base, in that order; junction bases with no gene match: 3. The CDR3 has 15 amino acids. The V gene's germline CDR1 is SGHTA and CDR2 FQGTGA. CDR3 protein: CASSLTSGNTGELFF. For the CDR3, the DNA is TGTGCCAGCAGCCTCACTAGCGGGAACACCGGGGAGCTGTTTTTT.

V usage is TRBV5-6 and J usage is TRBJ2-1; a possible D gene is TRBD1 (6 bases). The V gene lost 4 bases and the J gene lost 7 bases, with 15 bases spanning the gap. Germline V CDR1 and CDR2: SGHDT, YYEEEE. The CDR3 spans 14 residues. In nucleotides, the CDR3 is TGTGCCAGCAGCCTAGGACAGTCTCGGAATGAGCAGTTCTTC. Translated, it gives CASSLGQSRNEQFF.

A note on this clone: The same CDR3 arises from other DNA sequences in this sample as well. This chain connects TRBV9 to TRBJ2-1, with a weak D call TRBD1 (6 bases). CDR3 length: 15 residues. V was shortened by 0 bases and J by 3 bases, with 10 bases between the two germline ends. Germline CDR1 reads SGDLS; CDR2 reads YYNGEE. The CDR3 DNA is TGTGCCAGCAGCGTAGCGACAGGAAGCTACAATGAGCAGTTCTTC. Translated, it gives CASSVATGSYNEQFF.

The chain employs TRBV14 and TRBJ1-2, with D perhaps matching TRBD1 (5 bases). The V gene's germline CDR1 is SGHDN and CDR2 FVKESK. Deletions cut 0 bases from V and 5 bases from J, with 10 bases between. The CDR3 spans 14 residues. CDR3 DNA sequence: TGTGCCAGCAGCCAAGAGGGGGTATGGTATGGCTACACCTTC. It encodes CASSQEGVWYGYTF.

This clone has at least ten counts. Other DNA sequences in the sample encode the same CDR3. V usage is TRBV7-3 and J usage is TRBJ2-2; TRBD2 matches 7 bases. With V trimmed by 3 bases and J by 2 bases, 0 bases remained unmatched. Germline lookup yields CDR1 SGHTA and CDR2 FQGTGA. The CDR3 has 14 amino acids. CDR3 sequence (DNA): TGTGCCAGCAGCTTGGGACTAAACACCGGGGAGCTGTTTTTT. Translated, it gives CASSLGLNTGELFF.

This chain uses TRBV6-1 with TRBJ2-5; 10 nucleotides match TRBD2. Germline trimming cut 10 bases from V and 5 bases from J; bases unmatched to any gene: 13. CDR1 and CDR2 (germline): MNHNS, SASEGT. CDR3 size: 15 residues. The CDR3 is CATRLGLAGVETQYF. DNA of the CDR3: TGTGCCACCCGCCTCGGGCTAGCGGGAGTGGAGACCCAGTACTTC.

CDR3 DNA: TGTGCCAGCGCCTGGGGAGAACAAGAGACCCAGTACTTC. The encoded protein is CASAWGEQETQYF. V usage is TRBV18 and J usage is TRBJ2-5; TRBD2 might be the D (5 bases). Trimming removed 8 bases from V and 2 bases from J, with 12 bases in between. The CDR3 has 13 residues. Germline values: CDR1 KGHSH, CDR2 LQKENI.

The chain recombines TRBV30 with TRBJ1-2, with D hard to call. The V end was cut by 4 bases, the J end by 6 bases, with 15 bases between. Germline V gene sequence: CDR1 GTSNPN, CDR2 SVGIG (reference sequence). The CDR3 runs to 13 residues. CDR3 in amino acids: CAWNRRKRDGYTF. For the CDR3, the DNA is TGTGCCTGGAACCGCAGGAAAAGGGATGGCTACACCTTC.

This chain joins TRBV7-8 and TRBJ1-5; 8 bases are shared with TRBD1. The germline gives CDR1 SGHVS, CDR2 FQNEAQ. V lost 3 bases to trimming and J lost 4 bases; unmatched junction nucleotides: 2. This CDR3 comprises 14 residues. The CDR3 spells CASSLDRVNQPQHF. The DNA for the CDR3 is TGTGCCAGCAGCTTGGACAGGGTAAATCAGCCCCAGCATTTT.

The chain recombines TRBV4-1 with TRBJ1-3; D may be TRBD1 (6 bases). This CDR3 is built from 18 residues. With 1 base removed from V and 4 bases from J, the gap between germline ends came to 20 bases. Germline V gene sequence: CDR1 MGHRA, CDR2 YSYEKL. The CDR3 nucleotides read TGCGCCAGCAGCCAAGGAAAGGGGGGACAACGAACCGGAAACACCATATATTTT. It is translated as CASSQGKGGQRTGNTIYF.

The rearrangement uses TRBV29-1 and TRBJ1-3; D remains ambiguous. Germline V gene lookup returns CDR1 SQVTM and CDR2 ANQGSEA. The CDR3 extends over 11 amino acids. The V and J ends lost 5 bases and 8 bases respectively, with 10 bases between them. In DNA form, the CDR3 reads TGCAGCGTTTCCGGCGGGGACACCATATATTTT. This codes for CSVSGGDTIYF.

About this clone: This same CDR3 is encoded by further DNA sequences in the sample. The rearrangement links TRBV19 to TRBJ1-5; D is ambiguous. Germline loops: CDR1 LNHDA, CDR2 SQIVND (reference sequence). CDR3 length: 13 amino acids. Trimming stripped 1 base from V and 4 bases from J, with 5 bases between. CDR3 DNA: TGTGCCAGTAGTATAGGAGGGAATCAGCCCCAGCATTTT. The encoded protein is CASSIGGNQPQHF.

CDR3 protein: CASSPRESGHNEQFF. The CDR3 DNA reads as TGTGCCAGCTCCCCGAGGGAGTCGGGCCACAATGAGCAGTTCTTC. The chain uses TRBV18 and TRBJ2-1; a possible D gene is TRBD2 (5 bases). The CDR3 extends over 15 amino acids. Germline lookup yields CDR1 KGHSH and CDR2 LQKENI. Trimming took 6 bases from V and 5 from J, leaving 17 bases between them. Full variable domain (rest looked up from reference TRBV18 and TRBJ2-1): NAGVMQNPRHLVRRRGQEARLRCSPMKGHSHVYWYRQLPEEGLKFMVYLQKENIIDESGMPKERFSAEFPKEGPSILRIQQVVRGDSAAYFCASSPRESGHNEQFFGPGTRLTVL.

This clone was detected only once. The V gene is TRBV27, the J gene TRBJ1-1, with 7 bases matching TRBD1. The CDR3 loop spans 15 amino acids. From germline, CDR1 is MNHEY and CDR2 SMNVEV (reference sequence). V shed 5 bases, J shed 2 bases, and the junction held 8 bases outside the gene matches. CDR3 nucleotide sequence: TGTGCCAGCAGTCTCGACAGGGTTGGTAACACTGAAGCTTTCTTT. It codes for CASSLDRVGNTEAFF.

With respect to this clone: Within the sample, other DNA sequences also encode this same CDR3. J is TRBJ2-7 and V is TRBV5-1; possibly TRBD2 for D (6 bases). Trimming stripped 4 bases from V and 4 bases from J, with 12 bases between. The germline V gene has CDR1 SGHRS and CDR2 YFSETQ. This CDR3 comprises 13 residues. CDR3 in DNA: TGCGCCAGCAGCCTGGGACTTCCTTACGAGCAGTACTTC. Protein product: CASSLGLPYEQYF.

This clone was seen a few times. V is TRBV29-1 and J is TRBJ2-3; perhaps TRBD2 as D (5 bases). This CDR3 region has 11 residues. CDR1 is SQVTM and CDR2 is ANQGSEA in the germline V gene. CDR3 region: CSAERVDTQYF. The CDR3 DNA is TGCAGTGCTGAGAGGGTAGATACGCAGTATTTT.